These T cell receptor beta chains were read from a single sample in a study of cytomegalovirus exposure and HLA in healthy donors. The table came from immunoSEQ multiplex PCR; TCRdb's copy has only in-frame clones and leaves some out. The table shows 150,000 to 200,000 clones, with around 83% occurring only once. The sequenced sample consisted of PBMCs. These receptors were collected from a male donor in good health and CMV-seropositive. Each CDR3 is given with its conserved first and last residue. The D gene is left open where the match is weak. Clone sizes are given selectively: once, few, many, or a class where the clone is expanded.

CDR3 DNA: TGTGCCAGCAGCCTAACCCCTGGACTAGCGGTCGAGCAGTACTTC; CDR3 protein: CASSLTPGLAVEQYF; J gene: TRBJ2-7; D gene: TRBD2; clone size: few; V gene: TRBV7-2
CDR3 DNA: TGTGCCAGCTCACCGGGACTAGCGGGGCCCACTTTCTACAATGAGCAGTTCTTC; CDR3 protein: CASSPGLAGPTFYNEQFF; J gene: TRBJ2-1; D gene: TRBD2; clone size: -; V gene: TRBV18
CDR3 DNA: TGCGCCAGCGGAAAAGCGGAGCCCCGCACAGATACGCAGTATTTT; CDR3 protein: CASGKAEPRTDTQYF; J gene: TRBJ2-3; D gene: -; clone size: once; V gene: TRBV5-1
CDR3 DNA: TGTGCCTGGAGTGTACGATGGACTAGCGGGAGGGCCTCGGGCAATGAGCAGTTCTTC; CDR3 protein: CAWSVRWTSGRASGNEQFF; J gene: TRBJ2-1; D gene: TRBD2; clone size: -; V gene: TRBV30
CDR3 DNA: TGCGCCAGCGGGACAGGGCTGGGCACAGATACGCAGTATTTT; CDR3 protein: CASGTGLGTDTQYF; J gene: TRBJ2-3; D gene: TRBD1; clone size: -; V gene: TRBV5-1
CDR3 DNA: TGTGCCAGCAGAACCGGGACAGGGGAGGGCTACACCTTC; CDR3 protein: CASRTGTGEGYTF; J gene: TRBJ1-2; D gene: TRBD1; clone size: few; V gene: TRBV6-5
CDR3 DNA: TGTGCCAGCAGCTCTAGACAGGGGGGACACTCTGGGGCCAACGTCCTGACTTTC; CDR3 protein: CASSSRQGGHSGANVLTF; J gene: TRBJ2-6; D gene: TRBD1; clone size: -; V gene: TRBV9
CDR3 DNA: TGTGCCAGTAGTATAGAGGCAGGCGGGCGCACAGATACGCAGTATTTT; CDR3 protein: CASSIEAGGRTDTQYF; J gene: TRBJ2-3; D gene: -; clone size: few; V gene: TRBV19
CDR3 DNA: TGTGCCAGCAGCTTACAGGGGACTGGGGCCAACGTCCTGACTTTC; CDR3 protein: CASSLQGTGANVLTF; J gene: TRBJ2-6; D gene: -; clone size: -; V gene: TRBV7-9
CDR3 DNA: TGCGCCAGCAGGGCTAGCGGACAGACCTACAATGAGCAGTTCTTC; CDR3 protein: CASRASGQTYNEQFF; J gene: TRBJ2-1; D gene: -; clone size: -; V gene: TRBV5-1
CDR3 DNA: TGTGCCTGGAGCGCAATGGGGGTCCGGGAGACCCAATACTTC; CDR3 protein: CAWSAMGVRETQYF; J gene: TRBJ2-5; D gene: -; clone size: -; V gene: TRBV30
CDR3 DNA: TGTGCCAGCAGCCCCGACATGTTTCACACTGAAGCTTTCTTT; CDR3 protein: CASSPDMFHTEAFF; J gene: TRBJ1-1; D gene: -; clone size: -; V gene: TRBV14
CDR3 DNA: TGTGCCAGCAGCCCCGCAGGGTCTAGCACAGATACGCAGTATTTT; CDR3 protein: CASSPAGSSTDTQYF; J gene: TRBJ2-3; D gene: -; clone size: -; V gene: TRBV5-4
CDR3 DNA: TGTGCCAGCAGCCTGAGACTAGCGTGGCTTGAGCAGTTCTTC; CDR3 protein: CASSLRLAWLEQFF; J gene: TRBJ2-1; D gene: TRBD2; clone size: -; V gene: TRBV5-6
CDR3 DNA: TGTGCCAGCACCCTAGGTCAGTCGGGGGAGACCCAGTACTTC; CDR3 protein: CASTLGQSGETQYF; J gene: TRBJ2-5; D gene: -; clone size: -; V gene: TRBV11-2
CDR3 DNA: TGTGCCAGCAAAGAGACAGGGAGGTGGCACACTGAAGCTTTCTTT; CDR3 protein: CASKETGRWHTEAFF; J gene: TRBJ1-1; D gene: TRBD1; clone size: -; V gene: TRBV6-5
CDR3 DNA: TGTGCCAGCACCATACAGGGAGACCAGCCCCAGCATTTT; CDR3 protein: CASTIQGDQPQHF; J gene: TRBJ1-5; D gene: -; clone size: -; V gene: TRBV21-1
CDR3 DNA: TGTGCCAGCTCACCGACGGCTCCGGGGGGCGCGGATCAGCCCCAGCATTTT; CDR3 protein: CASSPTAPGGADQPQHF; J gene: TRBJ1-5; D gene: -; clone size: -; V gene: TRBV18
CDR3 DNA: TGTGCCTGGAGTTGGCAGCGGAGCGAGCAGTACTTC; CDR3 protein: CAWSWQRSEQYF; J gene: TRBJ2-7; D gene: -; clone size: -; V gene: TRBV30
CDR3 DNA: TGTGCCAGCAGTTTCGTCGGCAGGGGTAGGAACACTGAAGCTTTCTTT; CDR3 protein: CASSFVGRGRNTEAFF; J gene: TRBJ1-1; D gene: -; clone size: -; V gene: TRBV27
CDR3 DNA: TGTGCCAGCAGCTTAGAACAGGTGTCCTACGAGCAGTACTTC; CDR3 protein: CASSLEQVSYEQYF; J gene: TRBJ2-7; D gene: -; clone size: -; V gene: TRBV7-2
CDR3 DNA: TGCGCCAGCAGTAGGGAGAGAACATCCCCCCTCCACTTT; CDR3 protein: CASSRERTSPLHF; J gene: TRBJ1-6; D gene: -; clone size: -; V gene: TRBV10-1